This T cell receptor (beta chain) comes out of a study of regulatory T cells in long-lasting Graves disease. As for the study in general: Persistence in Graves' disease required over 5 years of antithyroid drugs plus positive TSH receptor antibodies.

For this clonotype: What it recognizes is unknown.

Trimming removed 1 base from V and 4 bases from J; junction bases left unmatched: 5. Per germline, CDR1 LGHNA and CDR2 YSLEER. The CDR3 is made up of 15 amino acids. For TCR beta, libraries came from iRepertoire HTBI primers and Arm-PCR of CDR3 regions. One entry per CDR3 protein results from TCRdb running MiXCR on the multiplex PCR reads. The sample carries fewer than 400,000 distinct CDR3 sequences, more than 20% recorded once. Indicated time point: persistent/refractory GD, antithyroid drugs over 5 years with positive TRAb. PBMCs provided the RNA from which the TCR library was made. Overall study results and limits: Lower TCR diversity was seen in persistent Graves' patients than in newly diagnosed ones.

The chain employs TRBV4-3 and TRBJ2-7, with TRBD2 matching 9 bases. The sequence derives from a female donor with Graves disease. The material sequenced was peripheral blood mononuclear cells (PBMCs), taken when the disease was refractory, from a patient treated with antithyroid drugs. The CDR3 DNA reads TGCGCCAGCAGCCAAGTATTAGCGGGAGCGTACGAGCAGTACTTC. It translates to CASSQVLAGAYEQYF.